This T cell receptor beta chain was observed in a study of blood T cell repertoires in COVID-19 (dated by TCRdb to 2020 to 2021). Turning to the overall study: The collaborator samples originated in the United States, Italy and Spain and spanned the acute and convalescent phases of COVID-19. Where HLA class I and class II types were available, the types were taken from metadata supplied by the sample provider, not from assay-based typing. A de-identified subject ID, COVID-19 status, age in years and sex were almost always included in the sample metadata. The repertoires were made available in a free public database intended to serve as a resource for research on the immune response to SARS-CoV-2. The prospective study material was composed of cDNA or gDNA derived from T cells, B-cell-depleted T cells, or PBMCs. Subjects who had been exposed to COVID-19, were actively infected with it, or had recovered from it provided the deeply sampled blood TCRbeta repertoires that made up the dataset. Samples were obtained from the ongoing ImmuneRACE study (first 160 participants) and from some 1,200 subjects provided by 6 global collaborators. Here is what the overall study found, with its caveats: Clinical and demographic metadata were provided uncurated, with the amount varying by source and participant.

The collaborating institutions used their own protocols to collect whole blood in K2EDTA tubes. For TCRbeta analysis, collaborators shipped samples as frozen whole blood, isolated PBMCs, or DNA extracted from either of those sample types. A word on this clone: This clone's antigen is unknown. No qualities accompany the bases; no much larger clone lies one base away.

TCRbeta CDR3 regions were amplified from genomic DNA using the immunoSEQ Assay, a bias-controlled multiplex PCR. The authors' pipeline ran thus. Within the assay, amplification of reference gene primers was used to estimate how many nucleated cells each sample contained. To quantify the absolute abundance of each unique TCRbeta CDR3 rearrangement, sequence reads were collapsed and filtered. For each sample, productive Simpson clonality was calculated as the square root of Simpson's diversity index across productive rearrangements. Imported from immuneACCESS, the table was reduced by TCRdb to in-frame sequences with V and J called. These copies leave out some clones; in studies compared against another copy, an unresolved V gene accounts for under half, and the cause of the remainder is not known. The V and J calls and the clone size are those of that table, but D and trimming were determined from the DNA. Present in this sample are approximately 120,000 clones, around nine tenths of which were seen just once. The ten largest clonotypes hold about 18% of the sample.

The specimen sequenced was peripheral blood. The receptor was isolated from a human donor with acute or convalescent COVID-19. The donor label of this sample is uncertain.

The DNA reads TGTGCCAGCCGCCAAGGGAGGACTAATTCACCCCTCCACTTT. Its product reads: CASRQGRTNSPLHF. Rearrangement joined TRBV6-6 to TRBJ1-6, with no reliable assignment of the D segment. CDR1 and CDR2 were assigned from the germline V gene (reference sequence) as MNHNY and SVGAGI. V drops 8 bases and J drops 6 bases, leaving 14 bases in between. From cysteine to phenylalanine, the CDR3 is 14 amino acids long. The DNA shown is the 42-base CDR3, in frame from base 1.